This T cell receptor (beta chain) was sequenced for a study of identifying expanded T cells in peripheral blood. Germline-derived CDR1 and CDR2 are LNHDA and SQIVND (reference sequence). The CDR3 is 11 residues long. Trimming stripped 5 bases from V and 7 bases from J, with 9 bases between. Profiled with immunoSEQ multiplex PCR; TCRdb holds only in-frame clones, not every one. The repertoire includes around 81,000 clones, roughly 85% of them detected once, and 4.5% sits in the top ten. Sequencing was done on a sample of blood. The chain recombines TRBV19 with TRBJ2-7; tentative D call: TRBD1 (5 bases). This receptor was obtained from a person aged 18 to 70 in good health. The CDR3 loop reads CASSGAEEQYF. The CDR3 nucleotides are TGTGCCAGTAGTGGGGCCGAGGAGCAGTACTTC.